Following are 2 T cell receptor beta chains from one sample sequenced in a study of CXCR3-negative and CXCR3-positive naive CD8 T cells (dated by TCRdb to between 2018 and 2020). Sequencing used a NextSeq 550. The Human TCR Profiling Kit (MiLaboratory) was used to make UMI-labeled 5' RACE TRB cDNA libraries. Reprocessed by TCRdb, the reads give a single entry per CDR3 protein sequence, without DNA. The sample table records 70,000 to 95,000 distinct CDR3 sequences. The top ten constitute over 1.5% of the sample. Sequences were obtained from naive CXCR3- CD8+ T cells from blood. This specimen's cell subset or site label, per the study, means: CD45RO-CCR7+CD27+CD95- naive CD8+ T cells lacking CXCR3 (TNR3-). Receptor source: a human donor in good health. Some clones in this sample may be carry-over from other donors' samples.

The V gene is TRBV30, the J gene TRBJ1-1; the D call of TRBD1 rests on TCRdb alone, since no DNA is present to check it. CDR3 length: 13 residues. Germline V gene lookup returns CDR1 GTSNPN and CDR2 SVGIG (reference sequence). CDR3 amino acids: CAWGDQGDTEAFF.

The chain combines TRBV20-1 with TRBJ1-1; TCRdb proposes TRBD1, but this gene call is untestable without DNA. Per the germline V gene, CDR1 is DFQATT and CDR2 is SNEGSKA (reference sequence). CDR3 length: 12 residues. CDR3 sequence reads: CSARPGDTEAFF.